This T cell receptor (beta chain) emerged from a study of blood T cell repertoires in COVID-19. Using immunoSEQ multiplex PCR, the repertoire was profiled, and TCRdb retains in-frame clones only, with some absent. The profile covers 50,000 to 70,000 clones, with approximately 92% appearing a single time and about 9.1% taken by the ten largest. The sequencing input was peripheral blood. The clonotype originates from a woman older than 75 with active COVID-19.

The CDR3 is CASTLTRNTEAFF. The CDR3 DNA sequence: TGTGCCAGTACCTTGACACGGAACACTGAAGCTTTCTTT. The chain links TRBV19 to TRBJ1-1; D unresolved. In germline, CDR1 is LNHDA, CDR2 SQIVND (reference sequence). The CDR3 sequence is 13 residues long. Deletions cut 7 bases from V and 1 base from J, with 10 bases between.